Below, 14 T cell receptor beta chains from the same sample are listed, as sequenced in a study of T cell responses to AZD1222 COVID-19 vaccine. Data came from immunoSEQ multiplex PCR; TCRdb stores just in-frame clones and leaves some out. The sample records 100,000 or so clones, around nine tenths being singletons. The sequenced sample was peripheral blood, obtained on day 0 of AZD1222 vaccination. The source is an adult in good health.

This chain joins TRBV5-5 and TRBJ1-4; 9 bases fit TRBD1. Losses at the gene ends were 3 bases for V and 8 bases for J; bases not matched to a gene: 8. Germline V gene lookup returns CDR1 SGHKS and CDR2 YYEKEE (reference sequence). The CDR3 has 15 amino acids. Here the CDR3 DNA reads TGTGCCAGCAGCTCCGAACAGGGGGCGCGGGAAAAACTGTTTTTT. It translates to CASSSEQGAREKLFF.

The chain uses TRBV7-8 and TRBJ2-5; 10 bases agree with TRBD2. Germline V lookup: CDR1 SGHVS, CDR2 FQNEAQ. The J segment lost 5 bases and the V segment lost 5 bases, leaving 8 bases of the junction unmatched. The CDR3 consists of 15 residues. The CDR3: CASSLTSGMGETQYF. The CDR3 DNA reads TGTGCCAGCAGCCTTACTAGCGGGATGGGGGAGACCCAGTACTTC.

With respect to this clone: A read error may produce the germline difference seen at one junction end. The V gene is TRBV7-7, the J gene TRBJ2-5; tentative D call: TRBD2 (5 bases). The germline CDR1 and CDR2 sequences are SSHAT and FNYEAQ (reference sequence). The CDR3 runs 15 residues. Here the CDR3 reads CASSLDSSSSKTQYF. As DNA, the CDR3 is TGTGCTAGCAGCTTAGATTCTAGCAGTAGTAAGACCCAGTACTTC.

The chain carries TRBV3-1 (or the pseudogene TRBV3-2) and TRBJ1-1, with D tentatively TRBD1 (5 bases). The germline gives CDR1 LGHDT, CDR2 YNNKEL (reference sequence). The CDR3 sequence is 13 residues long. V lost 1 base to trimming and J lost 4 bases, with 7 bases between them. CDR3: CASSQGGATEAFF. CDR3 sequence (DNA): TGTGCCAGCAGCCAAGGGGGCGCCACTGAAGCTTTCTTT.

The chain has TRBV4-1 and TRBJ2-1; no clear D gene. The germline V and J ends were trimmed by 0 bases and 1 base, with 10 bases remaining between them. Germline assignment: CDR1 MGHRA and CDR2 YSYEKL. This CDR3 has 16 amino acids. The CDR3 here is CASSQDPSLSYNEQFF. In DNA form, the CDR3 reads TGCGCCAGCAGCCAAGACCCGTCGCTGTCCTACAATGAGCAGTTCTTC.

The chain links TRBV6-5 to TRBJ1-2; 9 positions agree with TRBD1. The CDR3 runs to 13 residues. The V and J ends lost 5 bases and 7 bases, in that order; junction bases with no gene match: 5. Germline CDR1 and CDR2: MNHEY and SVGAGI. CDR3 in DNA: TGTGCCAGCAGTCGGACAGGGGAGGGTGGCTACACCTTC. Translating gives CASSRTGEGGYTF.

V is TRBV12-3 or TRBV12-4 and J is TRBJ1-5; 7 bases align to TRBD1. J was trimmed by 5 bases and V by 6 bases; bases with no gene match: 4. The CDR3 sequence is 13 residues long. CDR3 protein: CASSRDRDQPQHF. The CDR3 bases are TGTGCCAGCAGCCGAGACAGGGATCAGCCCCAGCATTTT.

V and J are TRBV2 and TRBJ2-7; TRBD2 might be the D (6 bases). CDR1 and CDR2 (germline): SNHLY, FYNNEI. The CDR3 covers 14 residues. Trimming left V 5 bases short and J 1 base short, with 12 bases between. The CDR3 nucleotides are TGTGCCAGCAGTCGGGAGTACACTTCCTACGAGCAGTACTTC. Its translation is CASSREYTSYEQYF.

The chain is built from TRBV6-5 and TRBJ1-4; 10 bases map to TRBD1. The CDR3 extends over 14 amino acids. V shed 6 bases and J 8 bases; nucleotides not matched to a gene: 6. CDR1 is MNHEY and CDR2 is SVGAGI in the germline V gene. The CDR3 loop is CASSRTGGGEKLFF. The DNA of the CDR3 is TGTGCCAGCAGCCGGACAGGGGGAGGCGAAAAACTGTTTTTT.

The CDR3: CASSRDNSYNEQFF. The DNA for the CDR3 is TGTGCCAGCAGCCGGGACAACTCCTACAATGAGCAGTTCTTC. The rearrangement joins TRBV6-5 to TRBJ2-1; weak D call: TRBD1 (6 bases). CDR1 is MNHEY and CDR2 is SVGAGI in the germline V gene. Trimming took 6 bases from V and 0 from J, leaving 9 bases between them. The CDR3 consists of 14 residues.

This sequence joins TRBV18 and TRBJ2-1, with 10 bases identical to TRBD1. Germline V gives CDR1 KGHSH, CDR2 LQKENI. Unmatched junction bases numbered 8, after V lost 3 bases and J lost 6 bases. CDR3 length: 16 residues. CDR3 sequence reads: CASSPRGTGVGNEQFF. CDR3 bases: TGTGCCAGCTCACCTCGGGGGACAGGGGTCGGCAATGAGCAGTTCTTC.

The chain is built from TRBV7-9 and TRBJ2-2; TRBD2 is a possible D gene (6 bases). Germline lookup yields CDR1 SEHNR and CDR2 FQNEAQ (reference sequence). This CDR3 is built from 16 residues. V was clipped by 3 bases and J by 6 bases, with 17 bases between them. The CDR3 DNA sequence: TGTGCCAGCAGCTTGGCCGGGACTGGGAAAGCCGGGGAGCTGTTTTTT. Amino acids: CASSLAGTGKAGELFF.

The chain carries TRBV19 and TRBJ2-7; 8 nucleotides align to TRBD2. The germline V gene has CDR1 LNHDA and CDR2 SQIVND (reference sequence). CDR3 length: 14 residues. V was pared by 7 bases and J by 5 bases, with 10 bases of the junction left unmatched. The CDR3 protein is CASTLGLGDNEQYF. Written as DNA, the CDR3 is TGTGCCAGTACCCTGGGACTAGGAGACAACGAGCAGTACTTC. The full variable domain, rest sourced from reference TRBV19 and TRBJ2-7, is DGGITQSPKYLFRKEGQNVTLSCEQNLNHDAMYWYRQDPGQGLRLIYYSQIVNDFQKGDIAEGYSVSREKKESFPLTVTSAQKNPTAFYLCASTLGLGDNEQYFGPGTRLTVT.

The chain uses TRBV15 and TRBJ2-7; D unresolved. V was clipped by 1 base and J by 2 bases, with 9 bases between them. This CDR3 is built from 14 residues. Germline V gene lookup returns CDR1 LNHNV and CDR2 YYDKDF (reference sequence). Here the CDR3 reads CATSRGPPAYEQYF. For the CDR3, the DNA is TGTGCCACCAGCAGAGGACCGCCCGCCTACGAGCAGTACTTC.